The rows below give T cell receptor beta chains drawn from one sample of a study of cytomegalovirus exposure and HLA in healthy donors. Using immunoSEQ multiplex PCR, the repertoire was profiled, and TCRdb retains in-frame clones only, with some absent. Of approximately 97,000 clones listed, approximately 73% were seen once; the top ten hold about 3.5%. Material for sequencing was PBMCs. The origin of the receptors is a man aged 40-50 years in good health and CMV-seronegative. Each CDR3 is given with its conserved first and last residue. The order of the fields is clone size, J gene, CDR3 length, D gene, V gene, CDR3 DNA, CDR3 protein. A D gene is named only where the DNA matches it firmly. Rows give clone size only sometimes, using once, few, many, or a class for an expanded clone.

size: -
J: TRBJ1-2
length: 17
D: -
V: TRBV4-3
DNA: TGCGCCAGCAGCCAAGATGTACGGACAAACCAGAACTATGGCTACACCTTC
CDR3: CASSQDVRTNQNYGYTF

size: few
J: TRBJ1-1
length: 13
D: TRBD1
V: TRBV19
DNA: TGTGCCAGTAGTGGACAGGGTTTCACTGAAGCTTTCTTT
CDR3: CASSGQGFTEAFF

size: -
J: TRBJ2-1
length: 18
D: -
V: TRBV5-1
DNA: TGCGCCAGCAGCTTGCGGTCTTTAAGCGCAAGCTCCTACAATGAGCAGTTCTTC
CDR3: CASSLRSLSASSYNEQFF

size: -
J: TRBJ2-3
length: 14
D: -
V: TRBV5-1
DNA: TGCGCCAGCAGCAATCGACAGGACGCAGATACGCAGTATTTT
CDR3: CASSNRQDADTQYF

size: -
J: TRBJ1-2
length: 17
D: -
V: TRBV5-6
DNA: TGTGCCAGCAGCTTGGGGTATGTTGCGACAGAGATTTATGGCTACACCTTC
CDR3: CASSLGYVATEIYGYTF

size: -
J: TRBJ1-5
length: 15
D: -
V: TRBV19
DNA: TGTGCCAGTAGTGCCATGACAGGTAGCAATCAGCCCCAGCATTTT
CDR3: CASSAMTGSNQPQHF

size: -
J: TRBJ1-6
length: 15
D: -
V: TRBV19
DNA: TGTGCCAGTACTCATACTAGCTCCTATAATTCACCCCTCCACTTT
CDR3: CASTHTSSYNSPLHF

size: -
J: TRBJ2-4
length: 14
D: -
V: TRBV15
DNA: TGTGCCACCAGCAGAGATGGGGCACTGAACATTCAGTACTTC
CDR3: CATSRDGALNIQYF

size: once
J: TRBJ1-2
length: 16
D: -
V: TRBV7-9
DNA: TGTGCCAGCAGCCCGCAGGTTCAGGGTATTAACTATGGCTACACCTTC
CDR3: CASSPQVQGINYGYTF

size: -
J: TRBJ2-2
length: 16
D: TRBD2
V: TRBV25-1
DNA: TGTGCCAGCAGCGGACTTACTAGCGTGAACACCGGGGAGCTGTTTTTT
CDR3: CASSGLTSVNTGELFF

size: -
J: TRBJ2-2
length: 17
D: TRBD2
V: TRBV4-1
DNA: TGCGCCAGCAGCACATTCGGGCGGGGGGGTAACACCGGGGAGCTGTTTTTT
CDR3: CASSTFGRGGNTGELFF

size: -
J: TRBJ1-6
length: 14
D: -
V: TRBV27
DNA: TGTGCCAGCAGTTTAAGCACTCTCGTATCACCCCTCCACTTT
CDR3: CASSLSTLVSPLHF

size: once
J: TRBJ1-2
length: 15
D: -
V: TRBV7-2
DNA: TGTGCCAGCAGCTTAGGGCAGGGGCGATCCTATGGCTACACCTTC
CDR3: CASSLGQGRSYGYTF

size: few
J: TRBJ1-2
length: 14
D: TRBD1
V: TRBV9
DNA: TGTGCCAGCAGCGGACAGGGGAGTAACTATGGCTACACCTTC
CDR3: CASSGQGSNYGYTF